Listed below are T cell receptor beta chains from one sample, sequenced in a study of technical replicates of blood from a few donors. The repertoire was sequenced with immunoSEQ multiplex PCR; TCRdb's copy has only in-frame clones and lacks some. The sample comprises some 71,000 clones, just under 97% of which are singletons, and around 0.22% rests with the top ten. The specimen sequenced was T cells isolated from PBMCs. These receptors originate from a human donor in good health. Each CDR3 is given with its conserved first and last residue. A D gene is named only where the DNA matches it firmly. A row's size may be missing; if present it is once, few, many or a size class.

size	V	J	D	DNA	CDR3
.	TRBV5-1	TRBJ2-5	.	TGCGCCAGCAGCCCCCGGACCATCGGAGGATGGAGCCAGTACTTC	CASSPRTIGGWSQYF
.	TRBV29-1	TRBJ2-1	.	TGCAGCGTTGTTGGAGCGAATTCCTACAATGAGCAGTTCTTC	CSVVGANSYNEQFF
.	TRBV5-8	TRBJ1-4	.	TGTGCCAGCAGCATAAGTTCTACCAATGAAAAACTGTTTTTT	CASSISSTNEKLFF
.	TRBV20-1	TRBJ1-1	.	TGCAGTGCTAGTCGGACACTAGAAGCTTTCTTT	CSASRTLEAFF
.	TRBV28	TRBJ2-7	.	TGTGCCAGCAGTGCCGGGGGAACCTACGAGCAGTACTTC	CASSAGGTYEQYF
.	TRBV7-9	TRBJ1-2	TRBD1	TGTGCCAGCAGCTTCGTTTATAGCCAGGGACAGTTGGAATATGGCTACACCTTC	CASSFVYSQGQLEYGYTF
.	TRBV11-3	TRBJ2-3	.	TGTGCCAGCAGCCCGTACACAGATACGCAGTATTTT	CASSPYTDTQYF
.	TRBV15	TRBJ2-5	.	TGTGCCACCAGCAGTCTTTTTGTGGCGGGACGGCTCCAAGAGACCCAGTACTTC	CATSSLFVAGRLQETQYF
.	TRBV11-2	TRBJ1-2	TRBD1	TGTGCCAGCAGCTTAGATCGGGACAGTGCTTTCTATGGCTACACCTTC	CASSLDRDSAFYGYTF
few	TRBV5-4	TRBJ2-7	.	TGTGCCAGCAGCTCTACCGGGAGTGTCGACGAGCAGTACTTC	CASSSTGSVDEQYF
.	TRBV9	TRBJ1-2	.	TGTGCCAGCAGCGTAGGGACGGGGATCGGGGGCTACACCTTC	CASSVGTGIGGYTF
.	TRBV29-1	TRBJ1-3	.	TGCAGCGTTCCCATTCCGAGGCAGGGTGGCTCTGGAAACACCATATATTTT	CSVPIPRQGGSGNTIYF
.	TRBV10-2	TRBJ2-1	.	TGCGCCAGCAACCCAAGACTAGACAATGAGCAGTTCTTC	CASNPRLDNEQFF
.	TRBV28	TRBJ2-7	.	TGTGCGGTCCTCTCCAGCGAAGTCATGGACGAGCAGTACTTC	CAVLSSEVMDEQYF
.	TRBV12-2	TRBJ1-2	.	TGTGCAAGTCGCTTAACAGCGGGGGGGGGACGACCCACCTTACAGGGCTACACCTTC	CASRLTAGGGRPTLQGYTF
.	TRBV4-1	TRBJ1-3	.	TGCGCCAGCAGCCAACCTCGCTCTGGAAACACCATATATTTT	CASSQPRSGNTIYF
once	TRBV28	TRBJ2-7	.	TGTGCCAGCAGTCCCCATTACGAGCAGTACTTC	CASSPHYEQYF
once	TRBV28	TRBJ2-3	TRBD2	TGTGCCAGCAGTCTAGCGGGAGGGCCAGGCACAGATACGCAGTATTTT	CASSLAGGPGTDTQYF
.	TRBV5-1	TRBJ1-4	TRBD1	TGCGCCAGCAGCTTACACCCGGGACAGGGGTCCTCTCTTTCAACTAATGAAAAACTGTTTTTT	CASSLHPGQGSSLSTNEKLFF
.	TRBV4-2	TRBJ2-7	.	TGTGCCAGCAGCCAAGTTGTAGATCACGAGCAGTACTTC	CASSQVVDHEQYF
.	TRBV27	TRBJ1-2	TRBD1	TGTGCCAGCAGTACGATCGACAGGGGCTATGGCTACACCTTC	CASSTIDRGYGYTF
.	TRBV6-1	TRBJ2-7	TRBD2	TGTGCCAGCATGGTCAGTCTAGCGGTCTACGAGCAGTACTTC	CASMVSLAVYEQYF
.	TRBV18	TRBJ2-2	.	TGTGCCAGCTCACCACCGGAGTTCACCGGGGAGCTGTTTTTT	CASSPPEFTGELFF
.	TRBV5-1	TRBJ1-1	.	TGCGCCAGCAGCTTGGATGGGGGGGTTGAAGCTTTCTTT	CASSLDGGVEAFF
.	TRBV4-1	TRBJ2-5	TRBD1	TGCGCCAGCAGTCCGACAGGGGGTGAAGGGCGGGTCTTTGGGGAGACCCAGTACTTC	CASSPTGGEGRVFGETQYF
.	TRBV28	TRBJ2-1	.	TGTGCCAGCAGTTTATCAACTGCCGAGCAGTTCTTC	CASSLSTAEQFF
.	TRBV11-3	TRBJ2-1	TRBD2	TGTGCCAGCAGCTTACTCCGACTTAGCGGGGGCCTAAGCTCCTACAATGAGCAGTTCTTC	CASSLLRLSGGLSSYNEQFF
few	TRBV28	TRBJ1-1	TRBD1	TGTGCCAGCAGTCTCCCGACAGGGCCTATTTACACTGAAGCTTTCTTT	CASSLPTGPIYTEAFF
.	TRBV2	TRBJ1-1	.	TGTGCCAGCAAGACGGACAAAATGAACACTGAAGCTTTCTTT	CASKTDKMNTEAFF
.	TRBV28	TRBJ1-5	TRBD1	TGTGCCAGCAGTACCTCGGCCAGGGGGAATCAGCCCCAGCATTTT	CASSTSARGNQPQHF
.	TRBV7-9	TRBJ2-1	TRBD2	TGTGCCAGCAGTCCAAAGAGCCTAGCGGGGGGGCGACTTGAGCAGTTCTTC	CASSPKSLAGGRLEQFF
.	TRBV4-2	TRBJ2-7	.	TGTGCCAGCAGCCAAGACCGGAGCGAGCAGTACTTC	CASSQDRSEQYF
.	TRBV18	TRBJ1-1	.	TGTGCCAGCTCACCACGGGAGGGAAAGAACACTGAAGCTTTCTTT	CASSPREGKNTEAFF
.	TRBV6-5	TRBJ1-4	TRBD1	TGTGCCAGCGCACTCAGGGGGGCAACTAATGAAAAACTGTTTTTT	CASALRGATNEKLFF
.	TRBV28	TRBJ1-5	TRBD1	TGTGCCAGCAGCCTAGGGGGCAGTCAGCCCCAGCATTTT	CASSLGGSQPQHF
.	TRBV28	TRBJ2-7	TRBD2	TGTGCCAGCAGTTTTTCCCTGGGTGGCGGGAGGAGGACCTACGAGCAGTACTTC	CASSFSLGGGRRTYEQYF
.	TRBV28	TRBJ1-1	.	TGTGCCAGCAGCGACAGGCACACTGAAGCTTTCTTT	CASSDRHTEAFF
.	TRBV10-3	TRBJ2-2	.	TGTGCCATTACCCTAGCTAACACCGGGGAGCTGTTTTTT	CAITLANTGELFF
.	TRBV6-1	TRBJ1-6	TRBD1	TGTGCCAGCAGTGAACAGGGGGCTGGTAATTCACCCCTCCACTTT	CASSEQGAGNSPLHF
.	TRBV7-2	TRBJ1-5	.	TGTGCCAGCAGCTTCGTCCACCAAGGGCGGGAGCCCCAGCATTTT	CASSFVHQGREPQHF
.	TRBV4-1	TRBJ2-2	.	TGCGCCAGCAGCCAAGTTGGCACCCAGGCCGGGGAGCTGTTTTTT	CASSQVGTQAGELFF
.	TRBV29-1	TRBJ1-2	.	TGCAGCGCCAGGTCGGGGAATAGCTACACCTTC	CSARSGNSYTF
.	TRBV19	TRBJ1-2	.	TGTGCCAGTAGAACCCAAGGTCAGGACTATGGCTACACCTTC	CASRTQGQDYGYTF
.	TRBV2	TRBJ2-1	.	TGTGCCAGCAGTGTTGGGGGGATAAGCTCCTACAATGAGCAGTTCTTC	CASSVGGISSYNEQFF
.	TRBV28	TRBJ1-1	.	TGTGCCAGCAGCCTGGGGCAGGCGACGGGTGAAGCTTTCTTT	CASSLGQATGEAFF
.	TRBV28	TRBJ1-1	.	TGTGCCAGCAGTTTACGGGCAGGGACTGAAGCTTTCTTT	CASSLRAGTEAFF
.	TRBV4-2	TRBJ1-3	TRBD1	TGTGCCAGCAGCCAAACCGACAGGGCTGGAAACACCATATATTTT	CASSQTDRAGNTIYF
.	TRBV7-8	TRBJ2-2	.	TGTGCCAGCAGCTTACGAGAATCCTGGGGCGACACCGGGGAGCTGTTTTTT	CASSLRESWGDTGELFF
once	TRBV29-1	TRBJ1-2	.	TGCAGCGTGAGGAGCGCATCCTATGGCTACACCTTC	CSVRSASYGYTF